This T cell receptor (beta chain) was sequenced during a study of spatial heterogeneity in lung cancer. V lost 2 bases, J lost 7 bases, and 7 bases stayed unmatched. Germline CDR1 is MNHNY and CDR2 is SVGAGI (reference sequence). This CDR3 region has 15 residues. Stated time point: blood at routine non-recurrence follow-up after resection. Extraction of whole RNA from tumor, nontumor lung or frozen PBMC preceded unsorted sequencing. This clonotype was counted only a few times. TCRdb reprocessed the 5' RACE reads with MiXCR, giving one entry per CDR3 protein. Of some 43,000 distinct CDR3 sequences listed, approximately 10% are singletons.

This chain joins TRBV6-6 and TRBJ1-4, with TRBD1 matching over 7 bases. The TCR originated in a female donor with early-stage non-small cell lung cancer. The source was PBMCs, collected at follow-up. The CDR3 loop reads CASSYLRGTSEKLFF. CDR3 coding DNA: TGTGCCAGCAGTTACCTCAGGGGGACGAGTGAAAAACTGTTTTTT.